This T cell receptor beta chain is drawn from a study of T cell changes during pregnancy in multiple sclerosis. Produced via immunoSEQ multiplex PCR; TCRdb's table is partial and in-frame only. The sample contains about 35,000 clones, about 88% of which appear only once. In germline, CDR1 is SGHRS, CDR2 YFSETQ. The CDR3 length is 16 residues. V was pared by 0 bases and J by 4 bases, with 7 bases of the junction left unmatched. The receptor's source is a female donor in good health, enrolled as a control in a pregnancy study. This rearrangement joins TRBV5-1 to TRBJ2-1, with 7 nucleotides matching TRBD2. Specimen: peripheral blood, collected in the third trimester of pregnancy. Here the CDR3 DNA reads TGCGCCAGCAGCTTGGACCCTGGGGGGGTATACAATGAGCAGTTCTTC. Encoded protein: CASSLDPGGVYNEQFF.